Listed here is a single T cell receptor (beta chain). The clone's antigen remains unknown. The record has no base qualities; no much larger clone is one base away. The data derive from a study of PD-1 blockade in classical Hodgkin lymphoma (dated by TCRdb to 2020 to 2022). With regard to the full study: Nivolumab dosing was 3 mg/kg intravenously every 2 weeks, continuing until either disease progression or unacceptable toxicity. The study used TCR beta sequencing and CyTOF to define a peripheral blood immune signature of response to PD-1 blockade in classical Hodgkin lymphoma. Beyond this particular receptor, the publication reports: Lower diversity was observed in patients in whom nivolumab was started less than 1 year after ASCT, and these patients were excluded from later analyses so that confounding by immune reconstitution would be avoided. By C4D1, a significant rise was seen in CD4+ TCR diversity but not in CD8+ TCR diversity (p=0.0027 vs p=0.16), and the rise was most apparent among complete responders (p=0.02). Baseline TCR diversity was reported as lower in newly diagnosed patients than in healthy donors, and lower still in relapsed/refractory patients. Baseline diversity similar to that of newly diagnosed patients was observed in trial patients achieving complete response, whereas significantly lower diversity was observed in partial responders and progressors. The study covered only a single clinical trial cohort, and the causes of the repertoire differences, possibly disease activity or prior therapy, were still not defined.

The Qiagen DNeasy kit was used to extract genomic DNA both from unsorted PBMCs and from the negatively selected CD4+ and CD8+ fractions. TCR beta CDR3 regions were subjected to amplification by immunoSEQ multiplex PCR with primers that anneal to V and J segments. A synthetic immune receptor repertoire was used to minimize amplification bias, and remaining bias was computationally removed after sequencing. The original pipeline was this. Custom Python scripts were used to quantify repertoire diversity as the Shannon entropy index. The unsorted, CD4+ and CD8+ repertoires were each analyzed separately, with the exception of combined analyses, where CD4+ and CD8+ sequences were merged in silico. Clonal expansion was defined as at least a 2-fold frequency increase after treatment relative to C1D1, with a pseudocount of 0.5 for undetected baseline clones. Singleton clones were defined as clones with 0 or 1 copy at C1D1, and non-singleton clones were defined as clones with 2 or more copies. Clones expanded in unsorted samples were annotated as CD4+, CD8+ or unknown by matching protein sequences in sorted samples from the same patient. Wilcoxon tests on paired samples were used to test diversity changes from C1D1 to C4D1. The source is immuneACCESS, and TCRdb retained only in-frame sequences with V and J called. Part of the clones is not carried over; for the studies checked, unresolved V genes explain less than half of this, and the remainder is unexplained. V and J calls and clone size are copied from that table; D and trimming were computed from the DNA. The sample table holds tens of thousands of clones, of which 93% were seen once. 7.5% to 9.5% of the sample goes to the ten largest clones.

Reading the label with the study, this specimen's time point is: cycle 1 day 1 (C1D1), immediately before nivolumab initiation. Every trial patient had relapsed after autologous stem cell transplantation, and cohorts A, B and C differed in prior brentuximab vedotin exposure. The trial cohort was composed of around 60 patients with relapsed/refractory classical Hodgkin lymphoma, for whom complete response, partial response or progressive disease was recorded as best overall response. In the multi-cohort phase II CheckMate 205 trial, trial patients received single-agent nivolumab. An independent review committee assessed best overall response by applying the 2007 International Working Group response criteria. Trial PBMCs were obtained immediately prior to nivolumab initiation (C1D1) and on therapy at cycle 2 day 1 and cycle 4 day 1. After peripheral blood was drawn into 8 mL Vacutainer Cell Preparation Tubes, PBMCs were isolated by centrifugation and then cryopreserved.

Trimming takes 3 bases from V and 0 bases from J, and the germline ends sit 10 bases apart. CDR1 and CDR2 are drawn from the germline V gene: SGHTS, YDEGEE. From the cysteine through the phenylalanine, the CDR3 covers 16 amino acids. Kept here is only the CDR3 DNA, which spans 48 bases and is read in frame from base 1. The chain is made from TRBV5-8 and TRBJ1-6, with no reliable assignment of the D segment. The input for sequencing was peripheral blood mononuclear cells (PBMCs), taken at baseline. The receptor comes from a human donor with classical Hodgkin lymphoma. DNA sequence: TGTGCCAGCAGCTCAAGACGGAGCTCCTATAATTCACCCCTCCACTTT. It is translated as CASSSRRSSYNSPLHF.